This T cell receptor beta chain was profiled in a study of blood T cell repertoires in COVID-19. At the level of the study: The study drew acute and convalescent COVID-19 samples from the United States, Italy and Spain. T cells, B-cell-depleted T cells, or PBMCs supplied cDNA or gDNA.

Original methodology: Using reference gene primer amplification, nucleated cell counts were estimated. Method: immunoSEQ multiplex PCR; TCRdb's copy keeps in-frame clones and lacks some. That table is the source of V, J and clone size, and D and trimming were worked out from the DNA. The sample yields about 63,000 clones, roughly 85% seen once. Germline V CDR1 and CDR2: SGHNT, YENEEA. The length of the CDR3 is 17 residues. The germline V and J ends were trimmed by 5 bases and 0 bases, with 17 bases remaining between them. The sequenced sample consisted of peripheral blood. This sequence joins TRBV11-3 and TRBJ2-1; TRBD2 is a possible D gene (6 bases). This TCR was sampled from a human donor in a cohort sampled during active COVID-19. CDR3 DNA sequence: TGTGCCAGCAGCCCCGCTAGCGCTCATAGCTCCTACAATGAGCAGTTCTTC. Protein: CASSPASAHSSYNEQFF.